This T cell receptor (beta chain) stems from a study of blood T cell repertoires in COVID-19. Per the authors' pipeline: For nucleated cells, counts were estimated from reference gene primer amplification. Sequencing used immunoSEQ multiplex PCR; TCRdb keeps in-frame clones, though not all of them. For V, J and clone size, that table is used; D and trimming come from the DNA. The repertoire consists of over 130,000 clones, with roughly 84% occurring once and the leading ten covering around 9.5%. The sequenced sample was peripheral blood. The sequence was obtained from a man aged 25 to 40 with COVID-19, enrolled during active disease.

In DNA form, the CDR3 reads TGTGCCAGCAGCCCTAGGGGGAGCGGCACTGAAGCTTTCTTT. This sequence encodes CASSPRGSGTEAFF. The V call is TRBV5-6, the J call TRBJ1-1; possibly TRBD1 for D (6 bases). The CDR3 is 14 residues long. Trimming took 4 bases from V and 4 from J, leaving 14 bases between them. Germline V gene data show CDR1 as SGHDT and CDR2 as YYEEEE. Variable domain in full (rest from reference TRBV5-6 and TRBJ1-1): DAGVTQSPTHLIKTRGQQVTLRCSPKSGHDTVSWYQQALGQGPQFIFQYYEEEERQRGNFPDRFSGHQFPNYSSELNVNALLLGDSALYLCASSPRGSGTEAFFGQGTRLTVV.